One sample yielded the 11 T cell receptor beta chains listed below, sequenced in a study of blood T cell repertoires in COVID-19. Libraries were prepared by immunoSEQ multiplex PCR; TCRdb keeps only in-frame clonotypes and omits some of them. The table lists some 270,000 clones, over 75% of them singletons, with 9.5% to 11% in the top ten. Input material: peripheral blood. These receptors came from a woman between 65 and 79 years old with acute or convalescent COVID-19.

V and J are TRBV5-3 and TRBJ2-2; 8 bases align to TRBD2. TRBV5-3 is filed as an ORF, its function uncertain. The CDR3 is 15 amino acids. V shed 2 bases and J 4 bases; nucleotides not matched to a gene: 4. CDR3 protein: CARSFGGASTGELFF. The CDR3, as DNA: TGTGCCAGAAGCTTCGGGGGGGCGTCCACCGGGGAGCTGTTTTTT.

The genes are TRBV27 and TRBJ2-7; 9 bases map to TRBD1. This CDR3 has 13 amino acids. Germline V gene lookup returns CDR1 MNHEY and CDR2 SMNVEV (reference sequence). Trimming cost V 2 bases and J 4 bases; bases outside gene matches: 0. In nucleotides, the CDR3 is TGTGCCAGCAGTTTAGACAGGGGGTACGAGCAGTACTTC. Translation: CASSLDRGYEQYF.

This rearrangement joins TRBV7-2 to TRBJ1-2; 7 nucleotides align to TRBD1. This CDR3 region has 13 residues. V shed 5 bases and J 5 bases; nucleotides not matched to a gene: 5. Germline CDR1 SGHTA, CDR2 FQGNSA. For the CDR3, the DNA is TGTGCCAGCAGCGTCCCGGGACAGTATGGCTACACCTTC. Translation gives CASSVPGQYGYTF. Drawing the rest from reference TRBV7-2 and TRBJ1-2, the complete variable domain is GAGVSQSPSNKVTEKGKDVELRCDPISGHTALYWYRQSLGQGLEFLIYFQGNSAPDKSGLPSDRFSAERTGGSVSTLTIQRTQQEDSAVYLCASSVPGQYGYTFGSGTRLTVV.

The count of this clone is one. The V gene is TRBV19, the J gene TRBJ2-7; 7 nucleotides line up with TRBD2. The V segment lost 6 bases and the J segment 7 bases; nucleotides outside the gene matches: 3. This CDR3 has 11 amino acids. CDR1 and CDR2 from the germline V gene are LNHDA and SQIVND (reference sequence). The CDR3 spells CASSPGGEQYF. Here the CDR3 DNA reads TGTGCCAGTAGCCCCGGGGGGGAGCAGTACTTC.

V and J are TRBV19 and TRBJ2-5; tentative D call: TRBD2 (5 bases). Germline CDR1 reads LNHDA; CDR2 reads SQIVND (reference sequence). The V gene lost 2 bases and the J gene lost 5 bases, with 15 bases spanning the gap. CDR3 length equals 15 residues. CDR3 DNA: TGTGCCAGTAGTATAACTACGGGCCGGGGTGAGACCCAGTACTTC. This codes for CASSITTGRGETQYF.

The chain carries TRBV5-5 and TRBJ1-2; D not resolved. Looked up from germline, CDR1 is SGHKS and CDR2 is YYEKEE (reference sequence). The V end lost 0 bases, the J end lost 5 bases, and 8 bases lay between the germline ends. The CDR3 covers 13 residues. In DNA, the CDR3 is TGTGCCAGCAGCTTGGGACAACGGTATGGCTACACCTTC. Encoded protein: CASSLGQRYGYTF.

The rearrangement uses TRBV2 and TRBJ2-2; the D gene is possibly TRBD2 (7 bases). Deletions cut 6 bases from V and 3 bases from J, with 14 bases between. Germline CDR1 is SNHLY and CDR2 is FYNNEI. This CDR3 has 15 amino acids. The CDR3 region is CASRVRGADTGELFF. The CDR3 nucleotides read TGTGCCAGCAGGGTACGGGGGGCCGACACCGGGGAGCTGTTTTTT.

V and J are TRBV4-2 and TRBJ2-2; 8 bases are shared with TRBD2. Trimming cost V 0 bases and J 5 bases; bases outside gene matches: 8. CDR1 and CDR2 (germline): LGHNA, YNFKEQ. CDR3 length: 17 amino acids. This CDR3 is CASSQDEAGGVTGELFF. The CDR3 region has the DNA TGTGCCAGCAGCCAAGATGAGGCCGGGGGGGTTACCGGGGAGCTGTTTTTT.

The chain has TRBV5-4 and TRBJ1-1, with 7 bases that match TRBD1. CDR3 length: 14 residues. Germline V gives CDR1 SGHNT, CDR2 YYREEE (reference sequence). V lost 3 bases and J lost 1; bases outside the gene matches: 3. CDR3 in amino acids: CASSSRTGNTEAFF. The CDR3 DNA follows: TGTGCCAGCAGCTCCCGGACAGGGAACACTGAAGCTTTCTTT.

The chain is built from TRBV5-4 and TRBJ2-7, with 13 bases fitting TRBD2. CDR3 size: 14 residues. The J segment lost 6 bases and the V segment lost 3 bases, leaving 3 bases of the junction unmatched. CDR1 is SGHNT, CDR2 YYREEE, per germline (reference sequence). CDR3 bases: TGTGCCAGCAGCTGGACTAGCGGGGGTGGCGAGCAGTACTTC. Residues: CASSWTSGGGEQYF.

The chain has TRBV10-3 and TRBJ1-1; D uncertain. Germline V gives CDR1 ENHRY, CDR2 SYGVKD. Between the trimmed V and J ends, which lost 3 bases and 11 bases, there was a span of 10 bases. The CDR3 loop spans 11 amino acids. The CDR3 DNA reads TGTGCCATCAGTGACCTTACTCGGGCTTTCTTT. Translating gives CAISDLTRAFF.